A selection of T cell receptor beta chains follows, all from one sample in a study of T-cell reconstitution after alpha-beta-depleted transplantation in children. TCRdb reprocessed the PCR reads with MiXCR, giving one entry per CDR3 protein. The table includes about 250,000 distinct CDR3 sequences, around 25% detected once. This material consisted of PBMCs, mostly from graft donor cells, taken 360 days after TCRalphabeta/CD19-depleted stem cell transplant. Receptors originate from a female patient between 2 and 15 years old who had a stem cell transplant for congenital amegakaryocytic thrombocytopenia, so the T cells may come from the graft donor. Both conserved end residues are part of each CDR3. Fields, in order: CDR3 protein, CDR3 DNA, D gene, J gene, V gene, clone size. D genes are given only for firm matches. Rows may omit the clone size; those that give it use once, few, many or a size class.

CGSGDVSSTDTQYF	TGTGGCAGTGGTGACGTGTCTAGCACAGATACGCAGTATTTT	.	TRBJ2-3	TRBV19	once
CASSPRRRSLHF	TGTGCCAGCAGTCCCCGACGGAGGTCCCTCCACTTT	.	TRBJ1-6	TRBV12-3/TRBV12-4	.
CASSLGGSKNEQFF	TGTGCCAGCAGCTTAGGGGGTAGCAAAAATGAGCAGTTCTTC	.	TRBJ2-1	TRBV7-2	few
CSANILGEQFF	TGCAGTGCCAACATATTGGGTGAGCAGTTCTTC	.	TRBJ2-1	TRBV20-1	few
CASLPGTGFSEQYF	TGTGCCAGCTTGCCCGGGACAGGGTTCAGCGAGCAGTACTTC	TRBD1	TRBJ2-7	TRBV6-1	.
CASSLYTSGDNEQFF	TGTGCCAGCAGCTTATATACTAGCGGGGACAATGAGCAGTTCTTC	TRBD2	TRBJ2-1	TRBV7-8	.
CASRKDRNQPQHF	TGTGCCAGCAGAAAAGACAGAAATCAGCCCCAGCATTTT	.	TRBJ1-5	TRBV6-2/TRBV6-3	.
CATSDPGLAGGRWVQFF	TGTGCCACCAGTGACCCAGGACTAGCGGGAGGGCGCTGGGTGCAGTTCTTC	TRBD2	TRBJ2-1	TRBV24-1	.
CSARGPGGAYEQYF	TGCAGTGCTAGAGGGCCCGGGGGCGCCTACGAGCAGTACTTC	.	TRBJ2-7	TRBV20-1	.
CASSQVLTGHYEQYF	TGCGCCAGCAGCCAAGTGCTAACAGGGCACTACGAGCAGTACTTC	.	TRBJ2-7	TRBV4-1	.
CAISDSKGTRSTDTQYF	TGTGCCATCAGTGACAGCAAGGGGACGCGGAGCACAGATACGCAGTATTTT	.	TRBJ2-3	TRBV10-3	.
CASSLGQRPASGNTIYF	TGCGCCAGCAGCTTAGGACAGCGCCCAGCCTCTGGAAACACCATATATTTT	.	TRBJ1-3	TRBV5-1	.
CASSLATRAHEQYF	TGTGCCAGCAGCTTAGCTACTAGAGCGCACGAGCAGTACTTC	.	TRBJ2-7	TRBV7-2	.
CASSETSGYEQYF	TGTGCCAGTAGTGAGACTAGCGGCTACGAGCAGTACTTC	TRBD2	TRBJ2-7	TRBV19	.
CSAGDEGGIYEQYF	TGCAGTGCTGGGGATGAGGGGGGAATCTACGAGCAGTACTTC	.	TRBJ2-7	TRBV20-1	.
CASSHGQGGDQPQHF	TGCGCCAGCAGCCATGGACAGGGAGGCGATCAGCCCCAGCATTTT	TRBD1	TRBJ1-5	TRBV4-1	few
CSGLPGGEGQFF	TGCAGTGGGCTCCCGGGGGGAGAGGGGCAGTTCTTC	TRBD2	TRBJ2-1	TRBV20-1	.
CASSLQGEINGYTF	TGTGCCAGCAGTCTCCAGGGGGAAATTAATGGCTACACCTTC	TRBD1	TRBJ1-2	TRBV27	few
CSALGGYDTQYF	TGCAGTGCCCTGGGGGGCTATGATACGCAGTATTTT	.	TRBJ2-3	TRBV20-1	few
CASPVIGGQETQYF	TGTGCCAGCCCGGTAATAGGGGGGCAGGAGACCCAGTACTTC	.	TRBJ2-5	TRBV2	.
CASSYAFFGQGNTEAFF	TGTGCCAGCAGTTACGCCTTTTTTGGACAGGGGAACACTGAAGCTTTCTTT	TRBD1	TRBJ1-1	TRBV6-2/TRBV6-3	.
CASSITGFGGELFF	TGTGCCAGTAGTATCACTGGGTTTGGCGGGGAGCTGTTTTTT	.	TRBJ2-2	TRBV19	.
CASSRTQGLNTEAFF	TGTGCCAGCAGCCGAACACAGGGGTTGAACACTGAAGCTTTCTTT	TRBD1	TRBJ1-1	TRBV3-1	.
CSVLSAGGPGNEQFF	TGCAGCGTTCTTTCCGCGGGAGGGCCGGGTAATGAGCAGTTCTTC	TRBD2	TRBJ2-1	TRBV29-1	many
CASSQDRVGSLHF	TGTGCCAGCAGTCAAGACCGAGTCGGATCCCTCCACTTT	.	TRBJ1-6	TRBV6-6	.
CASSPVRGRKTYEQYF	TGTGCCAGCAGCCCAGTGAGGGGGAGAAAGACCTACGAGCAGTACTTC	.	TRBJ2-7	TRBV11-2	few
CSASGTAYNSPLHF	TGCAGTGCTTCCGGGACAGCTTATAATTCACCCCTCCACTTT	TRBD1	TRBJ1-6	TRBV20-1	.
CASSFGTGTEAFF	TGTGCCAGCAGTTTTGGGACAGGCACTGAAGCTTTCTTT	TRBD1	TRBJ1-1	TRBV14	.
CASSEGGFSQETQYF	TGTGCCAGCTCTGAGGGAGGTTTCTCTCAAGAGACCCAGTACTTC	.	TRBJ2-5	TRBV5-6	few
CASSFNAETQYF	TGTGCCAGCAGCTTCAACGCGGAGACCCAGTACTTC	.	TRBJ2-5	TRBV7-2	.
CASSILNSPLHF	TGTGCCAGTAGTATCTTGAATTCACCCCTCCACTTT	.	TRBJ1-6	TRBV19	once
CASSPRWLAGRTDTQYF	TGTGCCAGCAGTCCCCGCTGGCTAGCGGGACGCACAGATACGCAGTATTTT	TRBD2	TRBJ2-3	TRBV27	few
CASSLFWGRIQETQYF	TGTGCCAGCAGTTTATTTTGGGGAAGGATACAAGAGACCCAGTACTTC	.	TRBJ2-5	TRBV28	few